A selection of T cell receptor beta chains follows, all from one sample in a study of blood T cell dynamics during melanoma immunotherapy. TCRdb keeps only in-frame clones here, not all; method: immunoSEQ multiplex PCR. The table includes some 20,000 clones, 70% to 90% detected once. This specimen was blood, taken from a patient treated with checkpoint blockade. These receptors all stem from a human donor with melanoma. CDR3s include the opening cysteine and the closing phenylalanine or tryptophan. The D gene is left open where the match is weak. Clone size is given for some rows only: seen once, a few or many times, or a class if the clone is expanded.

J,V,size,D,CDR3,DNA
TRBJ1-4,TRBV11-2,-,TRBD1,CASSPAGTGNEKLFF,TGTGCCAGCAGCCCCGCCGGGACAGGGAATGAAAAACTGTTTTTT
TRBJ2-3,TRBV7-3,-,-,CASSLNGGASTDTQYF,TGTGCCAGCAGCTTAAATGGCGGGGCTAGCACAGATACGCAGTATTTT
TRBJ1-2,TRBV4-2,-,-,CASSQDLSWAGDGYTF,TGTGCCAGCAGCCAAGACCTCAGTTGGGCCGGAGATGGCTACACCTTC
TRBJ1-1,TRBV4-1,-,-,CASSQVESTEAFF,TGCGCCAGCAGCCAAGTGGAGAGCACTGAAGCTTTCTTT
TRBJ2-5,TRBV6-5,-,TRBD1,CASSYSGDRGGETQYF,TGTGCCAGCAGTTACTCGGGGGACAGGGGCGGGGAGACCCAGTACTTC
TRBJ2-2,TRBV19,once,TRBD1,CASTGTGNTGELFF,TGTGCCAGTACCGGGACAGGGAACACCGGGGAGCTGTTTTTT
TRBJ1-5,TRBV6-6,once,-,CASSPPGGADQPQHF,TGTGCCAGCAGTCCCCCGGGGGGGGCGGATCAGCCCCAGCATTTT
TRBJ1-1,TRBV10-3,-,TRBD1,CASGQMNTEAFF,TGTGCCTCGGGACAGATGAACACTGAAGCTTTCTTT
TRBJ2-7,TRBV13,-,-,CASTRGSQDEQYF,TGTGCCAGCACCCGAGGCTCACAGGACGAGCAGTACTTC
TRBJ2-3,TRBV9,-,-,CASSAISTDTQYF,TGTGCCAGCAGCGCCATTAGCACAGATACGCAGTATTTT
TRBJ1-3,TRBV14,-,TRBD1,CASSRTGGSVWSSGNTIYF,TGTGCCAGCAGCAGGACAGGGGGCTCTGTTTGGAGCTCTGGAAACACCATATATTTT
TRBJ2-1,TRBV7-2,-,TRBD2,CASSYLAGALWKNEQFF,TGTGCCAGCAGCTATCTAGCGGGAGCCCTCTGGAAGAATGAGCAGTTCTTC
TRBJ2-7,TRBV5-4,-,-,CASSLAGASYEQYF,TGTGCCAGCAGCTTGGCGGGGGCGTCCTACGAGCAGTACTTC
TRBJ1-1,TRBV28,-,TRBD1,CASQGDTEAFF,TGTGCCAGCCAGGGGGACACTGAAGCTTTCTTT
TRBJ2-7,TRBV7-2,-,TRBD2,CASRLAGVADYEQYF,TGTGCCAGCAGGCTAGCGGGGGTCGCGGACTACGAGCAGTACTTC
TRBJ2-3,TRBV28,-,-,CASSTPKGGGRTDTQYF,TGTGCCAGCAGTACACCAAAGGGGGGGGGACGCACAGATACGCAGTATTTT
TRBJ2-7,TRBV5-1,-,TRBD2,CASSFQREVPSYEQYF,TGCGCCAGCAGCTTCCAGCGGGAGGTCCCCTCCTACGAGCAGTACTTC
TRBJ1-2,TRBV7-2,-,-,CASSLLRIGTYGYTF,TGTGCCAGCAGCTTATTAAGAATCGGCACGTATGGCTACACCTTC
TRBJ2-6,TRBV10-3,-,-,CAISASASGSGANVLTF,TGTGCCATCAGTGCGTCGGCGTCTGGCTCTGGGGCCAACGTCCTGACTTTC
TRBJ1-5,TRBV19,few,-,CASALGGSLNQPQHF,TGTGCCAGTGCCCTGGGGGGGAGCCTTAATCAGCCCCAGCATTTT
TRBJ2-3,TRBV9,-,-,CASSVEILADTQYF,TGTGCCAGCAGCGTAGAAATCCTAGCAGATACGCAGTATTTT
TRBJ2-1,TRBV30,-,TRBD2,CAWSTSGNNEQFF,TGTGCCTGGAGCACTAGCGGAAACAATGAGCAGTTCTTC
TRBJ1-2,TRBV14,-,-,CASSRQPRDGYTF,TGTGCCAGCAGCCGACAGCCTAGGGATGGCTACACCTTC
TRBJ2-1,TRBV28,-,-,CASTYRGRYNEQFF,TGTGCCAGCACGTATCGCGGGCGGTACAATGAGCAGTTCTTC
TRBJ2-1,TRBV27,-,-,CASSWQSSYNEQFF,TGTGCCAGCAGTTGGCAAAGCTCCTACAATGAGCAGTTCTTC